The source of this TCR beta chain is a study of OX40 agonist ivuxolimab in advanced cancers. Study in general: All patients had ivuxolimab intravenously every 2 weeks at 0.01 to 10 mg/kg. In three patients, partial responses were observed, one with hepatocellular carcinoma and two with cutaneous melanoma.

TCRdb keeps only in-frame clones here, not all; method: immunoSEQ multiplex PCR. Here the sample spans 70,000 to 90,000 clones, 89% being singletons. Autoimmune disease history or systemic immunosuppression excluded patients. The germline gives CDR1 LNHDA, CDR2 SQIVND (reference sequence). This CDR3 comprises 13 residues. Trimming took off 4 bases at V and 8 bases at J, with 12 bases between the two ends. The receptor's source is an adult with an advanced solid tumor such as melanoma, head and neck, liver or kidney cancer. The rearrangement joins TRBV19 to TRBJ2-1, with D perhaps being TRBD1 or TRBD2 (5 bases each). The sequencing used CD4+ or CD8+ T cells sorted from blood, collected in a trial of the OX40 agonist ivuxolimab. The CDR3 sequence: CASSSERGDEQFF. In nucleotides, the CDR3 is TGTGCCAGTAGTAGCGAGAGGGGCGATGAGCAGTTCTTC.